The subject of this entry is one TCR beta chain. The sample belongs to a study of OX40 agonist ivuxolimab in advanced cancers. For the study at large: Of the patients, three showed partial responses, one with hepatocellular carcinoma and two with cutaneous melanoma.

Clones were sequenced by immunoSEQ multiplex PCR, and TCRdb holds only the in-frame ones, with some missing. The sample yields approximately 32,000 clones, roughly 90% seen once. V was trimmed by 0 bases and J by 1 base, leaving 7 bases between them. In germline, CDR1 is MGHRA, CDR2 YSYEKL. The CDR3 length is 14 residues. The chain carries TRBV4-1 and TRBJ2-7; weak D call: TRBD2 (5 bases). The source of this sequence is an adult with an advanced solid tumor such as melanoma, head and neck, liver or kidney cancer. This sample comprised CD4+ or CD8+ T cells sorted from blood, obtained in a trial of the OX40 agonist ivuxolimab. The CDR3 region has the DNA TGCGCCAGCAGCCAAGACCGACTATCCTACGAGCAGTACTTC. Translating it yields CASSQDRLSYEQYF.